Each of the 3 T cell receptor beta chains below was sequenced from the same sample in a study of T cell changes during pregnancy in multiple sclerosis. Profiling relied on immunoSEQ multiplex PCR, and the TCRdb table lists in-frame clones only, not all of them. The table has 75,000 to 90,000 clones, approximately 92% seen once; the top ten hold roughly 0.21%. The starting material was CD4+ T cells from peripheral blood mononuclear cells, obtained before pregnancy. The origin of the receptors is a female donor with multiple sclerosis, enrolled in a pregnancy study.

The rearrangement joins TRBV29-1 to TRBJ1-1; D remains unclear. Per the germline V gene, CDR1 is SQVTM and CDR2 is ANQGSEA. This CDR3 comprises 11 residues. The V end lost 7 bases, the J end lost 2 bases, and 8 bases lay between the germline ends. The CDR3 DNA reads TGCAGCGGCGGACTAAACACTGAAGCTTTCTTT. As protein: CSGGLNTEAFF.

The V gene is TRBV25-1, the J gene TRBJ2-2; no reliable D call. The CDR3 has 16 residues. V lost 6 bases to trimming and J lost 0 bases, with 14 bases between them. Germline loops: CDR1 MGHDK, CDR2 SYGVNS. In DNA form, the CDR3 reads TGTGCCAGCAGCGGTTACAGCTTTGCGAACACCGGGGAGCTGTTTTTT. The encoded protein is CASSGYSFANTGELFF.

This chain joins TRBV5-8 and TRBJ2-7; TRBD1 might be the D (6 bases). The CDR3 is 14 amino acids. V was trimmed by 7 bases and J by 5 bases, leaving 19 bases between them. The germline gives CDR1 SGHTS, CDR2 YDEGEE. CDR3 DNA: TGTGCCAGCCAGGCCGGACAGCTCAAGCACGAGCAGTACTTC. It yields the protein CASQAGQLKHEQYF. The full variable domain, completed using reference TRBV5-8 and TRBJ2-7, is EAGVTQSPTHLIKTRGQQATLRCSPISGHTSVYWYQQALGLGLQFLLWYDEGEERNRGNFPPRFSGRQFPNYSSELNVNALELEDSALYLCASQAGQLKHEQYFGPGTRLTVT.